This T cell receptor beta chain comes out of a study of sequential checkpoint blockade in melanoma. Looking at the study overall: First-line arms were nivolumab then ipilimumab, or the reverse, randomized 1:1.

This sample's treatment: randomized to nivolumab then ipilimumab (arm A) or the reverse (arm B). PBMC sorting kept live CD3+CD8+ cells without CD19 or CD56. V lost 3 bases to trimming and J lost 0 bases; unmatched junction nucleotides: 7. Germline values: CDR1 KGHSH, CDR2 LQKENI. The CDR3 has 17 amino acids. Sequenced by immunoSEQ multiplex PCR; TCRdb stores in-frame clones only, minus some. Altogether fewer than 15,000 clones are present, more than 70% being singletons, with the ten largest covering 50% to 55%. The sequenced sample was CD8+ T cells sorted from blood (inferred from file names), obtained from a patient given nivolumab and ipilimumab in sequence. The V gene is TRBV18, the J gene TRBJ2-7, with 11 positions matching TRBD2. The origin of this receptor is a human patient with melanoma. Some clones in this sample may be carry-over from other donors' samples. CDR3 region: CASSPASGGISSYEQYF. In nucleotides, the CDR3 is TGTGCCAGCTCACCGGCTAGCGGGGGGATAAGCTCCTACGAGCAGTACTTC. Together with reference TRBV18 and TRBJ2-7, the CDR3 gives the full variable domain: NAGVMQNPRHLVRRRGQEARLRCSPMKGHSHVYWYRQLPEEGLKFMVYLQKENIIDESGMPKERFSAEFPKEGPSILRIQQVVRGDSAAYFCASSPASGGISSYEQYFGPGTRLTVT.